This T cell receptor (beta chain) was documented in a study of blood T cell repertoires in COVID-19. The protocol was immunoSEQ multiplex PCR, while the TCRdb copy is restricted to in-frame clones and leaves out a portion. The sample has some 200,000 clones, 83% seen once. The source material was PBMCs or T cells enriched from blood (not recorded which). This sequence originates from a woman in her 50s who had been exposed to COVID-19.

Here the CDR3 reads CASSYERAGAYNEQFF. In DNA, the CDR3 is TGTGCCAGCAGTTACGAAAGGGCAGGGGCCTACAATGAGCAGTTCTTC. This sequence joins TRBV6-5 and TRBJ2-1, with D perhaps matching TRBD1 (6 bases). V lost 2 bases and J 2 bases, leaving 13 bases between the germline ends. The CDR3 is 16 amino acids. The V gene's germline CDR1 is MNHEY and CDR2 SVGAGI.